The TCR beta chain described here comes from a study of cytomegalovirus exposure and HLA in healthy donors. Findings and limits, study-wide: Most sequenced TCRs were rare (though some public TCRs occurred in many donors).

The CDR3 is made up of 14 amino acids. Trimming took 1 base from V and 3 from J; bases not matched to a gene: 4. CDR1 is SGDLS, CDR2 YYNGEE, per germline. Concerning this clone: Its cognate antigen is unknown.

Only in-frame clones appear in the TCRdb table, and some are missing; sequencing was by immunoSEQ multiplex PCR. The sample yields 110,000 or so clones, approximately 88% seen once. The specimen was PBMCs. The clonotype originates from a man between 18 and 29 years old in good health and CMV-seronegative. The chain carries TRBV9 and TRBJ2-7, with 7 bases identical to TRBD1. CDR3 loop: CASSVTGTDYEQYF. As DNA, the CDR3 is TGTGCCAGCAGCGTAACCGGGACAGACTACGAGCAGTACTTC.